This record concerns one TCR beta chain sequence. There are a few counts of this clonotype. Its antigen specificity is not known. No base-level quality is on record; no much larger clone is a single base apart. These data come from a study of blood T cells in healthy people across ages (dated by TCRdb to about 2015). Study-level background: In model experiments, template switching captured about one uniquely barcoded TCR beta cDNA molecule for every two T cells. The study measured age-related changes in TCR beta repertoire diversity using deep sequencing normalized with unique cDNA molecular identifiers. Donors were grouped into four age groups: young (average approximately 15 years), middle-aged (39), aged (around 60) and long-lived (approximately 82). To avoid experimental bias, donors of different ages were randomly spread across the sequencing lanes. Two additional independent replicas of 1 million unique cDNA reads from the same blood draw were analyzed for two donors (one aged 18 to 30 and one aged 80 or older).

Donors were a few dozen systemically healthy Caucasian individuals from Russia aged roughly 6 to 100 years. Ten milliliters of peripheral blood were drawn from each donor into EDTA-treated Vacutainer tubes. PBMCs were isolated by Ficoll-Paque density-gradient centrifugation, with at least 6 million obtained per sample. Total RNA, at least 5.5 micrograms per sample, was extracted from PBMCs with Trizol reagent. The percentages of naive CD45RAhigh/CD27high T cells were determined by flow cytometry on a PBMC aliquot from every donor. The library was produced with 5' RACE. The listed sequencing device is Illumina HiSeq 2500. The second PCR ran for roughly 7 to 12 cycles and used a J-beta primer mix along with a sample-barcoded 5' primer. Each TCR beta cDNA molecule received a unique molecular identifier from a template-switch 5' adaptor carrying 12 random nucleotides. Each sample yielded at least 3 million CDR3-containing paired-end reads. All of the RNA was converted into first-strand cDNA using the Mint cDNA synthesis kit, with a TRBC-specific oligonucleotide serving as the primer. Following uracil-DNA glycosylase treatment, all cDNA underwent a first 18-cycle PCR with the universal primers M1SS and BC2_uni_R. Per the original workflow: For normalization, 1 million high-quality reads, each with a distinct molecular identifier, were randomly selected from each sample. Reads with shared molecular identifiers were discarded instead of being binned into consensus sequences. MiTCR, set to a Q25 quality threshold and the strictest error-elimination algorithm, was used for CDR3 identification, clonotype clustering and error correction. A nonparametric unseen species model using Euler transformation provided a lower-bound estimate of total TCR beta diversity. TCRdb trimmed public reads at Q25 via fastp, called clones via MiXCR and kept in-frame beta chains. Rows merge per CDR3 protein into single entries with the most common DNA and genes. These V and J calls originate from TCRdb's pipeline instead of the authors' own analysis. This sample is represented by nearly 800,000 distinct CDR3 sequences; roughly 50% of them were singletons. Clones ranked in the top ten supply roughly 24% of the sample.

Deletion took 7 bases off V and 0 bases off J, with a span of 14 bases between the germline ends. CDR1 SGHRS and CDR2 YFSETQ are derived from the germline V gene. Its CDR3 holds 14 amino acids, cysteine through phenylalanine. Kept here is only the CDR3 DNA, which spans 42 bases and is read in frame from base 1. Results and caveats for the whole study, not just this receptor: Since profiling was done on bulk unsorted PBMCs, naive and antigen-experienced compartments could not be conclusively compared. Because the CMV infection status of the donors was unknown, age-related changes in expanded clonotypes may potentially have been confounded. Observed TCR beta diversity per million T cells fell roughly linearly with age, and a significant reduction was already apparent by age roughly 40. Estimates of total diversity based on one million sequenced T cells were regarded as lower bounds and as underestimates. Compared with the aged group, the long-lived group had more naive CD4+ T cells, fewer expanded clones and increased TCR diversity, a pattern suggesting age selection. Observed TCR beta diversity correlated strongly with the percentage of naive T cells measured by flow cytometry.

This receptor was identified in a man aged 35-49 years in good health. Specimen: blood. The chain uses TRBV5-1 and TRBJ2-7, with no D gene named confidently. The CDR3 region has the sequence CASSEAPSSYEQYF. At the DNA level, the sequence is TGCGCCAGCTCTGAGGCCCCGAGCTCCTACGAGCAGTACTTC.